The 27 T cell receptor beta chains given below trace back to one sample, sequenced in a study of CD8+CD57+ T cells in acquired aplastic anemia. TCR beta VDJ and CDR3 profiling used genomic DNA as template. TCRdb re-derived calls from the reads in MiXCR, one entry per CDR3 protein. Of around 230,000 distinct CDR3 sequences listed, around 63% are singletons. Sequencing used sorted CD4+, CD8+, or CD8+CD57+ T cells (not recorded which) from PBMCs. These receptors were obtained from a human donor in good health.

The CDR3 region has the DNA TGTGCCAGCAGTTCGCTCCCGTCCCAGCATTTT. It translates to CASSSLPSQHF. The chain uses TRBV2 and TRBJ1-5, with no clear D. CDR3 length: 11 residues. Germline CDR1 and CDR2: SNHLY and FYNNEI. V was cut by 5 bases and J by 11 bases, with 10 bases left in between.

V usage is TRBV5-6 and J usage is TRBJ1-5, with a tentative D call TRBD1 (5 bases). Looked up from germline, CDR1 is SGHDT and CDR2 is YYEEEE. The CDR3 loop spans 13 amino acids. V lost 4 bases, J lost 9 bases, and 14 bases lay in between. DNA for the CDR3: TGTGCCAGCAGCCAGACTAGCGGGGGGCCCCAGCATTTT. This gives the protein CASSQTSGGPQHF. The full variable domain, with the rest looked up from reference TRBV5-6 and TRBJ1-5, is DAGVTQSPTHLIKTRGQQVTLRCSPKSGHDTVSWYQQALGQGPQFIFQYYEEEERQRGNFPDRFSGHQFPNYSSELNVNALLLGDSALYLCASSQTSGGPQHFGDGTRLSIL.

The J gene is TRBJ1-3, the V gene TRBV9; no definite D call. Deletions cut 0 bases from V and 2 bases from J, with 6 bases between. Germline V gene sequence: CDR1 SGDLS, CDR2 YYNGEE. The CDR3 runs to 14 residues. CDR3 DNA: TGTGCCAGCAGCGTAGCGGGAACTGGAAACACCATATATTTT. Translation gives CASSVAGTGNTIYF.

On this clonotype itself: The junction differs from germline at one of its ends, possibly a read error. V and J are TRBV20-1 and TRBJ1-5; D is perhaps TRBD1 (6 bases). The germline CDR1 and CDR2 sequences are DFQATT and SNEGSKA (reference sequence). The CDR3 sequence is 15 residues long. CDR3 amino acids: CSATDLSGGNQPQRF. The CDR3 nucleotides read TGCAGTGCTACAGATCTCTCGGGGGGCAATCAGCCCCAGCGTTTT.

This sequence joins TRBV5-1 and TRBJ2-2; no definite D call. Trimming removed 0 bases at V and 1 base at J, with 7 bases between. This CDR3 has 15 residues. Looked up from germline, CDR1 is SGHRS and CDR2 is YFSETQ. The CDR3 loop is CASSLARQNTGELFF. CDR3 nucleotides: TGCGCCAGCAGCTTGGCACGGCAGAACACCGGGGAGCTGTTTTTT.

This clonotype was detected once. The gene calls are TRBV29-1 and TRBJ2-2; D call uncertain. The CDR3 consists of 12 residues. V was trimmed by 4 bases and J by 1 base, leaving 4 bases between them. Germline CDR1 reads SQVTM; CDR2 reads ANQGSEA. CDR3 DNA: TGCAGCGTTGTCAAGAACACCGGGGAGCTGTTTTTT. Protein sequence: CSVVKNTGELFF.

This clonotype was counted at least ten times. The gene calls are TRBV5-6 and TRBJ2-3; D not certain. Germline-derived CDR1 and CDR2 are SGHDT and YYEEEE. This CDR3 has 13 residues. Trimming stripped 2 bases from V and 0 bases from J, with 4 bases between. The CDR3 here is CASSFGSTDTQYF. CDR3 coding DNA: TGTGCCAGCAGCTTTGGTAGCACAGATACGCAGTATTTT.

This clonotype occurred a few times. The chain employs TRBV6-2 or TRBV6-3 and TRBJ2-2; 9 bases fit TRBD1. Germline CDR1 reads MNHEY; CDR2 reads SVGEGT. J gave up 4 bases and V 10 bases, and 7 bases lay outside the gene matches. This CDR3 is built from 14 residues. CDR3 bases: TGTGCCATCCTGACAGGGGGTAGCACCGGGGAGCTGTTTTTT. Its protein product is CAILTGGSTGELFF.

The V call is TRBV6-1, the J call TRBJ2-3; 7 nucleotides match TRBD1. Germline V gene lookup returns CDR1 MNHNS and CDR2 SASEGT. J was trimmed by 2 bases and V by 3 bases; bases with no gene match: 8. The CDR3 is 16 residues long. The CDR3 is CASSDQGVINTDTQYF. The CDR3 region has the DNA TGTGCCAGCAGTGATCAGGGGGTGATCAACACAGATACGCAGTATTTT.

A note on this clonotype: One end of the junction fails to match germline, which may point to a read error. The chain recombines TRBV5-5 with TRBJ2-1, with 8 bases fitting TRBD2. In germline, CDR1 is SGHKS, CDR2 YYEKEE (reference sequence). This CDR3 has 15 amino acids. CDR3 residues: CAGSLSGSSYNEQFF. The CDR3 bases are TGTGCCGGCAGCCTCAGCGGGAGCTCCTACAATGAGCAGTTCTTC.

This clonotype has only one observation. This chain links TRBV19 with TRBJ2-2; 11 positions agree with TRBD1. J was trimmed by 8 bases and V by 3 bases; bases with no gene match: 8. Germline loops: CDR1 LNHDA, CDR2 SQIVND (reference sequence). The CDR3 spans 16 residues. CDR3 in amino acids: CASSIQGQGAIGELFF. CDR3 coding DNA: TGTGCCAGTAGTATTCAAGGACAGGGGGCAATTGGGGAGCTGTTTTTT.

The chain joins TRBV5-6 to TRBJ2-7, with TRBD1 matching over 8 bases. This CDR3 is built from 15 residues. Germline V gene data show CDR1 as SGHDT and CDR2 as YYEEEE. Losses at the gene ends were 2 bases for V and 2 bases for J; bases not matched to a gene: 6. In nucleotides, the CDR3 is TGTGCCAGCAGCTTCACCGGGACAGGCACCTACGAGCAGTACTTC. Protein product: CASSFTGTGTYEQYF.

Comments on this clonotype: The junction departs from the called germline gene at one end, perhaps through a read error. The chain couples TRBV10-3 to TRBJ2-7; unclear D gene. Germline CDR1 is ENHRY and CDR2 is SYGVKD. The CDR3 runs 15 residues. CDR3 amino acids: CASSEALRQNYEQYF. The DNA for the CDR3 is TGTGCCAGCAGTGAAGCGCTTCGGCAGAACTACGAGCAGTACTTC.

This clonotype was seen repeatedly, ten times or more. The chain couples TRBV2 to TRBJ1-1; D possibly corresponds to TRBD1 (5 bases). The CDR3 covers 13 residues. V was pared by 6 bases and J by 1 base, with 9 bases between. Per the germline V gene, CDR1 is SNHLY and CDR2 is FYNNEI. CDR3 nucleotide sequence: TGTGCCAGCAGAAGAAGGGGGAACACTGAAGCTTTCTTT. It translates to CASRRRGNTEAFF.

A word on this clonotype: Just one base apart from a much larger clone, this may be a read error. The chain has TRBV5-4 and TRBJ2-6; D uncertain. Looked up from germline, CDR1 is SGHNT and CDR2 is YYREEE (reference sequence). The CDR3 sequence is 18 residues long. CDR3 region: CASGFLGTEYSGANVLTF. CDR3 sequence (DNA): TGTGCCAGCGGCTTTTTGGGCACGGAATACTCTGGGGCCAACGTCCTGACTTTC.

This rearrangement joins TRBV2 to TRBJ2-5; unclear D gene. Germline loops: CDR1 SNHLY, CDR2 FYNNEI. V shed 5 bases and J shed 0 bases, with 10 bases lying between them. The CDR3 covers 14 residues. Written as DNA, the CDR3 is TGTGCCAGCAGTTCCACATTGTACCAAGAGACCCAGTACTTC. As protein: CASSSTLYQETQYF.

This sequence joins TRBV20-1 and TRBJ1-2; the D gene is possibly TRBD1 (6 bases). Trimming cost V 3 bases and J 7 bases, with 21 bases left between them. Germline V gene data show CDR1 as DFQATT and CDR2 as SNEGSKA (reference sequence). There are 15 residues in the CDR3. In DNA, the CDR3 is TGCAGTGCTAGGGACTTCGAGGGGGGGGCAGCTGGCTACACCTTC. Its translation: CSARDFEGGAAGYTF.

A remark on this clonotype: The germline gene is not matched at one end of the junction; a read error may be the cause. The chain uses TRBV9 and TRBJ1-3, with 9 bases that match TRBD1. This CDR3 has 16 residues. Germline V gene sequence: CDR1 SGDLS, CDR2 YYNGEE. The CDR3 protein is CATSSGQGLSGNTIYF. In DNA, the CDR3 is TGTGCCACCAGCAGTGGACAGGGGCTCTCTGGAAACACCATATATTTT.

The CDR3 bases are TGCAGTGCTAGGACCCTTAGAAGGAATGAGCAGTTCTTC. Protein product: CSARTLRRNEQFF. This chain links TRBV20-1 with TRBJ2-1, with D uncertain. Looked up from germline, CDR1 is DFQATT and CDR2 is SNEGSKA (reference sequence). Trimming shortened V by 3 bases and J by 7 bases, and 13 bases separated the two germline ends. There are 13 residues in the CDR3.

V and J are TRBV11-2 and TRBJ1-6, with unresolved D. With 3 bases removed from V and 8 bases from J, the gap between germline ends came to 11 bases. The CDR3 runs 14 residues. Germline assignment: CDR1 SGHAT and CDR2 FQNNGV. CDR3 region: CASSLGRTDSPLHF. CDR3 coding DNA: TGTGCCAGCAGCTTGGGGAGGACGGATTCACCCCTCCACTTT. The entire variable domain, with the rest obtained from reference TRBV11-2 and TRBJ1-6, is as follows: EAGVAQSPRYKIIEKRQSVAFWCNPISGHATLYWYQQILGQGPKLLIQFQNNGVVDDSQLPKDRFSAERLKGVDSTLKIQPAKLEDSAVYLCASSLGRTDSPLHFGNGTRLTVT.

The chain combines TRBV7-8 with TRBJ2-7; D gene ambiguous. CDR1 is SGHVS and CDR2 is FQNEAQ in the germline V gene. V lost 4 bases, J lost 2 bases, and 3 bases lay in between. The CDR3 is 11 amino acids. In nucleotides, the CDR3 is TGTGCCAGCAGCTATGCCTACGAGCAGTACTTC. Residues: CASSYAYEQYF.

CDR3 nucleotides: TGTGCCAGTAGTGAACCGGGACTGCAGAATGAGCAGTTCTTC. Residues: CASSEPGLQNEQFF. The chain uses TRBV19 and TRBJ2-1, with TRBD2 as a possible D gene (6 bases). The CDR3 runs 14 residues. Looked up from germline, CDR1 is LNHDA and CDR2 is SQIVND (reference sequence). The V end was cut by 5 bases, the J end by 7 bases, with 15 bases between.

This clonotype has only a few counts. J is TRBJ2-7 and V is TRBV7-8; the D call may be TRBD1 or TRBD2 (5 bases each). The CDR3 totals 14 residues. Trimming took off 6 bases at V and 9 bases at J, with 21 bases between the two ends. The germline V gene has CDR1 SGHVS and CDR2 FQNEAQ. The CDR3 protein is CASSDPGNMGVQYF. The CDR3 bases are TGTGCCAGCAGTGACCCCGGGAATATGGGGGTGCAGTACTTC. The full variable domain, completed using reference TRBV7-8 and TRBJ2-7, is GAGVSQSPRYKVAKRGQDVALRCDPISGHVSLFWYQQALGQGPEFLTYFQNEAQLDKSGLPSDRFFAERPEGSVSTLKIQRTQQEDSAVYLCASSDPGNMGVQYFGPGTRLTVT.

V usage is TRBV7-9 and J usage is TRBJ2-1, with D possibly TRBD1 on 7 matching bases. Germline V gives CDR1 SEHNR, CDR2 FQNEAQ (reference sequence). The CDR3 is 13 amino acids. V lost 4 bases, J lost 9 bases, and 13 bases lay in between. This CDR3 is CASSSQGGSEQFF. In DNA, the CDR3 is TGTGCCAGCAGCTCCCAGGGGGGCAGTGAGCAGTTCTTC.

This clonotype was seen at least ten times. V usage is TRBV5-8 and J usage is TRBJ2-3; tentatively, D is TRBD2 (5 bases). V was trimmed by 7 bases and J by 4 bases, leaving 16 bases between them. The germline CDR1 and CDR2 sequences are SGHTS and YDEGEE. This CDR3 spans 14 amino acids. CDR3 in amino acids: CASASGGGADTQYF. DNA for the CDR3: TGTGCCAGCGCGAGCGGTGGTGGCGCAGATACGCAGTATTTT.

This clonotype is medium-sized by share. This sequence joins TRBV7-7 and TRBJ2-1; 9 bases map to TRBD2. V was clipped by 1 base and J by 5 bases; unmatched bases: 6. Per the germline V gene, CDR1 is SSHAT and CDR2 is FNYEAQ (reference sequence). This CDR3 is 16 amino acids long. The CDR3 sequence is CASSLGLAGRDNEQFF. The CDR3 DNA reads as TGTGCCAGCAGCTTAGGCCTAGCGGGGAGAGACAATGAGCAGTTCTTC. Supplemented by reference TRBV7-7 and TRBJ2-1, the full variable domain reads GAGVSQSPRYKVTKRGQDVTLRCDPISSHATLYWYQQALGQGPEFLTYFNYEAQPDKSGLPSDRFSAERPEGSISTLTIQRTEQRDSAMYRCASSLGLAGRDNEQFFGPGTRLTVL.

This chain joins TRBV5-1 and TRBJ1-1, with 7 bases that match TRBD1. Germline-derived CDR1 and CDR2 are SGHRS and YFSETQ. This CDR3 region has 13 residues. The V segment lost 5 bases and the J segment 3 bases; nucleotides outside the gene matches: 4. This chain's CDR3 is CASRITGDTEAFF. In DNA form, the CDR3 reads TGCGCCAGCAGGATTACAGGGGACACTGAAGCTTTCTTT.